A selection of T cell receptor beta chains follows, all from one sample in a study of blood T cell repertoires in COVID-19. TCRdb keeps only in-frame clones here, not all; method: immunoSEQ multiplex PCR. Of some 150,000 clones listed, around 80% were seen once; the top ten hold roughly 0.52%. The sample was peripheral blood. These receptors originate from a man aged 60 to 69 with acute or convalescent COVID-19. Each CDR3 is given with its conserved first and last residue. A D gene is named only where the DNA matches it firmly. Where a row states a size, it is once, few, many or the class of an expanded clone; other rows omit it.

NA | TRBJ1-3 | TRBV6-5 | NA | CASTQGIAGNTIYF | TGTGCCAGCACCCAGGGGATTGCAGGAAACACCATATATTTT
NA | TRBJ2-3 | TRBV5-1 | TRBD1 | CASSLTGEGTDTQYF | TGCGCCAGCAGCTTGACAGGGGAAGGGACAGATACGCAGTATTTT
NA | TRBJ2-1 | TRBV28 | TRBD1 | CASSILAFGQGTSYNEQFF | TGTGCCAGCAGTATACTTGCCTTTGGACAGGGGACGTCCTACAATGAGCAGTTCTTC
few | TRBJ2-1 | TRBV27 | TRBD1 | CASRPGQGGYEQFF | TGTGCCAGCAGGCCGGGACAGGGGGGTTATGAGCAGTTCTTC
once | TRBJ2-2 | TRBV15 | NA | CATSRDRSGPGELFF | TGTGCCACCAGCAGAGATCGGTCAGGGCCCGGGGAGCTGTTTTTT
NA | TRBJ2-2 | TRBV19 | NA | CASNGGRVGELFF | TGTGCCAGTAACGGGGGAAGGGTCGGGGAGCTGTTTTTT
NA | TRBJ1-4 | TRBV13 | NA | CASTNRDIPTNEKLFF | TGTGCCAGCACCAACCGGGACATCCCAACTAATGAAAAACTGTTTTTT
NA | TRBJ1-5 | TRBV5-5 | NA | CASSLDWGTQPQHF | TGTGCCAGCAGCTTGGATTGGGGCACTCAGCCCCAGCATTTT
few | TRBJ1-6 | TRBV7-3 | TRBD1 | CASSHRDRFQYNSPLHF | TGTGCCAGCAGCCACCGGGACAGGTTCCAATATAATTCACCCCTCCACTTT
once | TRBJ2-7 | TRBV6-2/TRBV6-3 | TRBD2 | CASSPGRLAGGSAYEQYF | TGTGCCAGCAGTCCGGGACGGCTAGCGGGAGGTAGCGCCTACGAGCAGTACTTC
NA | TRBJ1-2 | TRBV4-1 | TRBD1 | CASSPPSTGGDGYTF | TGCGCCAGCAGCCCCCCCTCGACAGGGGGGGATGGCTACACCTTC
NA | TRBJ1-5 | TRBV28 | NA | CASSLPLERQPQHF | TGTGCCAGCAGTTTACCCCTCGAGCGACAGCCCCAGCATTTT
NA | TRBJ1-1 | TRBV7-8 | TRBD1 | CASSLEAGTVNTEAFF | TGTGCCAGCAGCTTAGAGGCCGGGACAGTGAACACTGAAGCTTTCTTT
NA | TRBJ2-3 | TRBV7-2 | TRBD2 | CASSVSAGGSTDTQYF | TGTGCCAGCAGCGTTTCGGCGGGAGGGAGCACAGATACGCAGTATTTT
NA | TRBJ2-7 | TRBV10-3 | TRBD1 | CAIGGQGSYEQYF | TGTGCCATCGGGGGACAGGGCTCCTACGAGCAGTACTTC
NA | TRBJ1-2 | TRBV29-1 | TRBD1 | CSVRRQGAGYGYTF | TGCAGCGTTAGACGACAGGGGGCAGGCTATGGCTACACCTTC
once | TRBJ1-6 | TRBV21-1 | NA | CASSKRGNNSPLHF | TGTGCCAGCAGCAAACGCGGGAATAATTCACCCCTCCACTTT